This T cell receptor beta chain appears in the sequencing data of a study of beta chain features in type 1 diabetes. Study-wide context: Across every sample, around 110,000,000 sorted cells were examined in total.

This clone showed up just a few times. Its target is unknown. The V gene lost 0 bases and the J gene lost 7 bases, with 13 bases spanning the gap. The CDR3 sequence is 15 residues long. Looked up from germline, CDR1 is SEHNR and CDR2 is FQNEAQ (reference sequence). Sorting based on CD45RO/CCR7/CD25/CD127/CD95/CD27 separated CD4+ naive, central memory, regulatory and stem cell-like memory cells. Sort purity for all populations was recorded as exceeding 98%. Sequencing targeted expressed TCRB transcripts, as all isolated RNA had been reverse transcribed. Measured with immunoSEQ multiplex PCR; TCRdb has only the in-frame clones, and not every one. Of 200,000 to 250,000 clones in the sample, 11% to 15% were seen once. Broader study findings: Type 1 diabetes patients had VDJ junctions that carried fewer insertions and more deletions. The study found moderately but significantly shorter TCRB CDR3s in all four CD4+ subsets of Type 1 diabetes patients.

This TCR derives from a man aged 25-45 years with type 1 diabetes. The V gene is TRBV7-9, the J gene TRBJ1-5, with D possibly being TRBD1 (6 bases). Sequences were obtained from naive CD4+ T cells from blood. CDR3 in DNA: TGTGCCAGCAGCTTAGCTTCAGGGGTATACCAGCCCCAGCATTTT. Translation gives CASSLASGVYQPQHF.